This T cell receptor beta chain was retrieved from a study of T cells in Graves' hyperthyroidism and ophthalmopathy. This clonotype was seen ten or more times. The CDR3 runs 15 residues. V was cut by 3 bases and J by 0 bases, with 9 bases left in between. TCR beta CDR3 regions were amplified from RNA transcripts. TCR CDR3 underwent first-round RT-PCR with the HTBI primer set. TCRdb reprocessed the multiplex PCR reads via MiXCR and lists one record per CDR3 protein. Among around 620,000 distinct CDR3 sequences listed, 15% to 20% were seen once. The diagnoses drew upon clinical symptoms, serum thyroxine and TRAb, thyroid ultrasound and orbital computed tomography.

Source material: blood. This clonotype was sampled from a woman between 25 and 40 years old with Graves' hyperthyroidism. The rearrangement uses TRBV12-3 or TRBV12-4 and TRBJ2-4; possible D gene TRBD2, 7 bases. The CDR3 nucleotides read TGTGCCAGCAGTTTGGGGGGGCAAGCCAAAAACATTCAGTACTTC. Translation: CASSLGGQAKNIQYF.